Listed below are T cell receptor beta chains from one sample, sequenced in a study of blood T cell repertoires in COVID-19. Assay used: immunoSEQ multiplex PCR; TCRdb lists only in-frame clones, some missing. The data show more than 250,000 clones, 70% to 90% seen once. Source material: PBMCs or T cells enriched from blood (not recorded which). The receptors derive from a woman in her twenties or thirties who had recovered from COVID-19. The CDR3 runs from the conserved cysteine through the conserved F or W. D genes are given only for firm matches.

d_gene: -
j_gene: TRBJ2-5
v_gene: TRBV7-8
CDR3nt: TGTGCCAGCAGCTTAGGGGGGGTGGCGGAGACCCAGTACTTC
CDR3aa: CASSLGGVAETQYF

d_gene: -
j_gene: TRBJ2-3
v_gene: TRBV6-1
CDR3nt: TGTGCCAGCAGTGAAATTACAGGAAACACAGATACGCAGTATTTT
CDR3aa: CASSEITGNTDTQYF

d_gene: -
j_gene: TRBJ1-5
v_gene: TRBV6-5
CDR3nt: TGTGCCAGCAGTTACTCCGCAGGGCACAATCAGCCCCAGCATTTT
CDR3aa: CASSYSAGHNQPQHF

d_gene: TRBD1
j_gene: TRBJ2-7
v_gene: TRBV2
CDR3nt: TGTGCCAGTCAAACACCGGGACAGGGGACCTACGAGCAGTACTTC
CDR3aa: CASQTPGQGTYEQYF

d_gene: -
j_gene: TRBJ2-4
v_gene: TRBV20-1
CDR3nt: TGCAGTGCTAGTGGTGGGGGGACTTTAGCCAAAAACATTCAGTACTTC
CDR3aa: CSASGGGTLAKNIQYF

d_gene: -
j_gene: TRBJ2-2
v_gene: TRBV9
CDR3nt: TGTGCCAGCAGCGTTTCCGAACTACTGGGCGGGGAGCTGTTTTTT
CDR3aa: CASSVSELLGGELFF

d_gene: -
j_gene: TRBJ2-7
v_gene: TRBV5-4
CDR3nt: TGTGCCAGCAGCTTGGGGGCCGACAGTTCCTACGAGCAGTACTTC
CDR3aa: CASSLGADSSYEQYF

d_gene: TRBD2
j_gene: TRBJ2-7
v_gene: TRBV30
CDR3nt: TGTGCCTGGAGTCCGACGGGACTATACTACGAGCAGTACTTC
CDR3aa: CAWSPTGLYYEQYF

d_gene: TRBD1
j_gene: TRBJ1-4
v_gene: TRBV15
CDR3nt: TGTGCCACCAGCAGAGATCTAGTCGGGACAGTCGAAAAACTGTTTTTT
CDR3aa: CATSRDLVGTVEKLFF

d_gene: -
j_gene: TRBJ1-2
v_gene: TRBV5-1
CDR3nt: TGCGCCAGCAGCCCCTGGGGGACTCAGTATGGCTACACCTTC
CDR3aa: CASSPWGTQYGYTF

d_gene: TRBD1
j_gene: TRBJ1-1
v_gene: TRBV9
CDR3nt: TGTGCCAGCAGCGAAACGGGACAGGGGGGTTCTGAAGCTTTCTTT
CDR3aa: CASSETGQGGSEAFF

d_gene: -
j_gene: TRBJ1-5
v_gene: TRBV21-1
CDR3nt: TGTGCCAGCAGCAACGGACAGGGCCGCTGGCAGCCCCAGCATTTT
CDR3aa: CASSNGQGRWQPQHF

d_gene: -
j_gene: TRBJ2-3
v_gene: TRBV4-2
CDR3nt: TGTGCCAGCAGCCAAGATGTGGGGGGGCGTTCCCCAACCACAGATACGCAGTATTTT
CDR3aa: CASSQDVGGRSPTTDTQYF

d_gene: -
j_gene: TRBJ2-7
v_gene: TRBV6-1
CDR3nt: TGTGCCAGCAGTGAAGCCGGCGGTTCCTACGAGCAGTACTTC
CDR3aa: CASSEAGGSYEQYF

d_gene: TRBD1
j_gene: TRBJ1-5
v_gene: TRBV7-8
CDR3nt: TGTGCCAGCAGCTTAGCGGACAGGGGTCAGCCCCAGCATTTT
CDR3aa: CASSLADRGQPQHF

d_gene: -
j_gene: TRBJ1-2
v_gene: TRBV4-3
CDR3nt: TGCGCCAGCAGCCAAGATGCGACACCTGGAAACTATGGCTACACCTTC
CDR3aa: CASSQDATPGNYGYTF

d_gene: -
j_gene: TRBJ2-2
v_gene: TRBV5-1
CDR3nt: TGCGCCAGCAGCCCGGGTCTGGTGCCGGACACCGGGGAGCTGTTTTTT
CDR3aa: CASSPGLVPDTGELFF

d_gene: -
j_gene: TRBJ2-5
v_gene: TRBV10-1
CDR3nt: TGCGCCAGCAGTGATAATGCGAACAGTGCAAGAAGGACCCAGTACTTC
CDR3aa: CASSDNANSARRTQYF

d_gene: -
j_gene: TRBJ1-2
v_gene: TRBV18
CDR3nt: TGTGCCAGCTCACCAGGGACAACCACTGTTCGAGGCTACACCTTC
CDR3aa: CASSPGTTTVRGYTF